The 23 T cell receptor beta chains in this list originate from one sample, sequenced in a study of beta chain features in type 1 diabetes. Sequencing targeted expressed TCRB transcripts, as all isolated RNA had been reverse transcribed. Some clones are missing from TCRdb's copy, which holds only in-frame ones; the method was immunoSEQ multiplex PCR. The sample lists more than 550,000 clones, around an eighth occurring once. These TCRs are of unknown antigen specificity. Study results and caveats: TCRB CDR3s were moderately but significantly shorter in Type 1 diabetes patients in all four CD4+ subsets.

The material sequenced was naive CD4+ T cells from blood. The receptors originated from a young man with type 1 diabetes.

The rearrangement links TRBV29-1 to TRBJ2-7; D is unresolved. The CDR3 extends over 14 amino acids. V lost 4 bases and J 2 bases, leaving 15 bases between the germline ends. Per germline, CDR1 SQVTM and CDR2 ANQGSEA. Here the CDR3 reads CSVAGPFRPYEQYF. In nucleotides, the CDR3 is TGCAGCGTTGCAGGACCCTTCAGGCCCTACGAGCAGTACTTC.

The V and J genes are TRBV30 and TRBJ2-1; 10 positions match TRBD1. The V segment lost 7 bases and the J segment 1 base; nucleotides outside the gene matches: 13. The CDR3 has 17 residues. Germline V lookup: CDR1 GTSNPN, CDR2 SVGIG (reference sequence). This chain's CDR3 is CALNRDRGPSSYNEQFF. CDR3 bases: TGTGCCTTGAACCGGGACAGGGGCCCCTCTTCCTACAATGAGCAGTTCTTC.

V usage is TRBV15 and J usage is TRBJ2-2; D not resolved. Between the trimmed V and J ends, which lost 1 base and 3 bases, there was a span of 3 bases. CDR1 is LNHNV and CDR2 is YYDKDF in the germline V gene (reference sequence). CDR3 length: 13 residues. In nucleotides, the CDR3 is TGTGCCACCAGCAGAGGGTACACCGGGGAGCTGTTTTTT. Residues: CATSRGYTGELFF.

On this clone: Other nucleotide sequences from this sample produce the same CDR3. The chain joins TRBV5-1 to TRBJ2-7; no firm D call. Germline lookup yields CDR1 SGHRS and CDR2 YFSETQ. CDR3 size: 11 residues. V lost 0 bases to trimming and J lost 4 bases, with 2 bases between them. CDR3 sequence: CASSLDYEQYF. The CDR3 region has the DNA TGCGCCAGCAGCTTGGATTACGAGCAGTACTTC.

The J gene is TRBJ2-7, the V gene TRBV10-3; 7 bases align to TRBD2. This CDR3 is 14 amino acids long. Trimming removed 3 bases from V and 3 bases from J; junction bases left unmatched: 5. Germline CDR1 and CDR2: ENHRY and SYGVKD. CDR3 bases: TGTGCCATCAGTGATCTGCGGGGGAACTACGAGCAGTACTTC. Translating it yields CAISDLRGNYEQYF.

The gene calls are TRBV30 and TRBJ1-5, with TRBD1 identical over 8 bases. The V gene end was trimmed by 2 bases and the J gene end by 8 bases; junction bases not matched to a gene: 5. This CDR3 is built from 13 residues. Per germline, CDR1 GTSNPN and CDR2 SVGIG (reference sequence). This CDR3 reads CAWSPTGVEPQHF. The CDR3 DNA reads as TGTGCCTGGAGTCCGACAGGGGTTGAGCCCCAGCATTTT. The complete variable domain, with remaining parts taken from reference TRBV30 and TRBJ1-5, reads SQTIHQWPATLVQPVGSPLSLECTVEGTSNPNLYWYRQAAGRGLQLLFYSVGIGQISSEVPQNLSASRPQDRQFILSSKKLLLSDSGFYLCAWSPTGVEPQHFGDGTRLSIL.

This clone occurred a few times. The chain carries TRBV25-1 and TRBJ2-7; a weak D match, TRBD2 (7 bases). The CDR3 loop spans 14 amino acids. Trimming took off 6 bases at V and 4 bases at J, with 16 bases between the two ends. The germline CDR1 and CDR2 sequences are MGHDK and SYGVNS. The CDR3 DNA follows: TGTGCCAGCAGCCGGAGGGGGGGCTGGTACGAGCAGTACTTC. Amino acids: CASSRRGGWYEQYF.

This clone was observed a handful of times. The CDR3 loop is CASSLIEGGRGANVLTF. CDR3 sequence (DNA): TGTGCCAGCAGTCTAATAGAGGGCGGGCGTGGGGCCAACGTCCTGACTTTC. The chain is built from TRBV28 and TRBJ2-6; weak D call: TRBD2 (5 bases). Trimming took 5 bases from V and 3 from J, leaving 17 bases between them. The CDR3 loop spans 17 amino acids. Germline-derived CDR1 and CDR2 are MDHEN and SYDVKM.

The chain joins TRBV7-3 to TRBJ1-1; D uncertain. The CDR3 extends over 13 amino acids. V was shortened by 3 bases and J by 1 base, with 6 bases between the two germline ends. The germline V gene encodes CDR1 SGHTA and CDR2 FQGTGA. CDR3 bases: TGTGCCAGCAGCTTCGGAACGAACACTGAAGCTTTCTTT. Its translation: CASSFGTNTEAFF.

J is TRBJ2-7 and V is TRBV6-5, with 8 bases lining up with TRBD2. The CDR3 contains 15 residues. The ends lost 0 bases at V and 3 bases at J; junction bases unmatched: 4. CDR1 MNHEY and CDR2 SVGAGI come from the germline V gene. Here the CDR3 reads CASSYSYAGGYEQYF. CDR3 nucleotides: TGTGCCAGCAGTTACTCGTACGCGGGAGGCTACGAGCAGTACTTC.

This chain uses TRBV5-1 with TRBJ2-6; D remains unclear. Trimming stripped 4 bases from V and 5 bases from J, with 16 bases between. Germline CDR1 reads SGHRS; CDR2 reads YFSETQ. The CDR3 runs 16 residues. This CDR3 reads CASSPDGTDRANVLTF. CDR3 DNA sequence: TGCGCCAGCAGCCCGGACGGAACTGATAGGGCCAACGTCCTGACTTTC. The full variable domain, completed using reference TRBV5-1 and TRBJ2-6, is KAGVTQTPRYLIKTRGQQVTLSCSPISGHRSVSWYQQTPGQGLQFLFEYFSETQRNKGNFPGRFSGRQFSNSRSEMNVSTLELGDSALYLCASSPDGTDRANVLTFGAGSRLTVL.

The J gene is TRBJ2-2, the V gene TRBV6-1; tentatively, D is TRBD1 (5 bases). Looked up from germline, CDR1 is MNHNS and CDR2 is SASEGT. The V end lost 8 bases, the J end lost 6 bases, and 10 bases lay between the germline ends. The CDR3 contains 12 residues. Written as DNA, the CDR3 is TGTGCCAGCTTCAGGGTGGCCGGGGAGCTGTTTTTT. It is translated as CASFRVAGELFF.

The chain combines TRBV30 with TRBJ2-1; maybe TRBD2 (5 bases). The V end lost 1 base, the J end lost 2 bases, and 18 bases lay between the germline ends. The CDR3 is 17 amino acids. CDR1 GTSNPN and CDR2 SVGIG come from the germline V gene (reference sequence). The CDR3 DNA sequence: TGTGCCTGGAGTGCGGGATCAGGTACCCTAACCTACAATGAGCAGTTCTTC. It specifies CAWSAGSGTLTYNEQFF.

This chain links TRBV27 with TRBJ2-1; D may be TRBD1 (6 bases). The germline V gene has CDR1 MNHEY and CDR2 SMNVEV (reference sequence). Trimming cost V 5 bases and J 3 bases, with 11 bases left between them. This CDR3 is built from 14 residues. CDR3 in DNA: TGTGCCAGCAGTGAATTGGACAGCTACAATGAGCAGTTCTTC. It codes for CASSELDSYNEQFF.

The chain carries TRBV18 and TRBJ2-5, with no clear D. This CDR3 is 14 amino acids long. The V gene's germline CDR1 is KGHSH and CDR2 LQKENI. V lost 2 bases and J 5 bases, leaving 12 bases between the germline ends. The CDR3 region is CASSPVVEAETQYF. CDR3 sequence (DNA): TGTGCCAGCTCACCAGTGGTCGAGGCCGAGACCCAGTACTTC. Full variable domain (outside the CDR3, taken from reference TRBV18 and TRBJ2-5): NAGVMQNPRHLVRRRGQEARLRCSPMKGHSHVYWYRQLPEEGLKFMVYLQKENIIDESGMPKERFSAEFPKEGPSILRIQQVVRGDSAAYFCASSPVVEAETQYFGPGTRLLVL.

V is TRBV6-5 and J is TRBJ1-2, with D possibly TRBD1 on 5 matching bases. Germline-derived CDR1 and CDR2 are MNHEY and SVGAGI. Trimming took 8 bases from V and 1 from J, leaving 8 bases between them. This CDR3 comprises 12 residues. The CDR3 reads CASGDGNYGYTF. The CDR3 DNA sequence: TGTGCCAGCGGGGACGGTAACTATGGCTACACCTTC.

This chain joins TRBV28 and TRBJ2-3, with a tentative D call TRBD1 (7 bases). The V end was cut by 6 bases, the J end by 0 bases, with 16 bases between. The CDR3 runs 16 residues. Germline lookup yields CDR1 MDHEN and CDR2 SYDVKM. The CDR3 DNA sequence: TGTGCCAGCAGCCCAGGGGGGCGCGTTAGCACAGATACGCAGTATTTT. It codes for CASSPGGRVSTDTQYF.

The chain uses TRBV7-9 and TRBJ1-1; D is uncertain. Deletions cut 4 bases from V and 4 bases from J, with 19 bases between. The CDR3 contains 16 residues. Germline-derived CDR1 and CDR2 are SEHNR and FQNEAQ (reference sequence). The CDR3 here is CASSSLGSASSTEAFF. CDR3 sequence (DNA): TGTGCCAGCAGCTCCCTGGGGTCAGCTTCTAGCACTGAAGCTTTCTTT.

This clone has just a few counts. The chain links TRBV29-1 to TRBJ2-7; a weak D match, TRBD1 (5 bases). V gave up 5 bases and J gave up 3 bases, with 14 bases separating them. Germline V gene sequence: CDR1 SQVTM, CDR2 ANQGSEA. This CDR3 is 13 amino acids long. In DNA, the CDR3 is TGCAGCGTTAAAGGGCAGGGAAACTACGAGCAGTACTTC. Encoded protein: CSVKGQGNYEQYF.

This clone was observed a few times. The J gene is TRBJ2-7, the V gene TRBV27, with 8 nucleotides matching TRBD1. Germline CDR1 and CDR2: MNHEY and SMNVEV (reference sequence). Unmatched junction bases numbered 19, after V lost 6 bases and J lost 3 bases. This CDR3 contains 18 residues. Written as DNA, the CDR3 is TGTGCCAGCAGCTATCAACTAAACAGGGGGAGTAGTGTCTACGAGCAGTACTTC. Translation gives CASSYQLNRGSSVYEQYF.

V and J are TRBV9 and TRBJ2-3; the D call may be TRBD1 or TRBD2 (5 bases each). Germline CDR1 is SGDLS and CDR2 is YYNGEE. Trimming removed 4 bases at V and 5 bases at J, with 20 bases between. This CDR3 is built from 16 residues. The CDR3 nucleotides read TGTGCCAGCAGCCCTACGCTAGCTCCTCAGGGAGATACGCAGTATTTT. Its protein product is CASSPTLAPQGDTQYF. The complete variable domain, with remaining parts taken from reference TRBV9 and TRBJ2-3, reads DSGVTQTPKHLITATGQRVTLRCSPRSGDLSVYWYQQSLDQGLQFLIQYYNGEERAKGNILERFSAQQFPDLHSELNLSSLELGDSALYFCASSPTLAPQGDTQYFGPGTRLTVL.

In this sample, this clone turned up a few times. The chain couples TRBV30 to TRBJ2-5; D is uncertain. The germline CDR1 and CDR2 sequences are GTSNPN and SVGIG (reference sequence). The CDR3 is 13 amino acids. V lost 1 base and J lost 2, with 8 bases in between. The CDR3, as DNA: TGTGCCTGGAGTGGGACGGAACAAGAGACCCAGTACTTC. This encodes CAWSGTEQETQYF.

This clone was counted between two and nine times. The J gene is TRBJ2-2, the V gene TRBV30; no clear D gene. Trimming took 6 bases from V and 4 from J, leaving 6 bases between them. Looked up from germline, CDR1 is GTSNPN and CDR2 is SVGIG (reference sequence). This CDR3 contains 11 residues. The CDR3 here is CACRSTGELFF. The DNA for the CDR3 is TGTGCCTGCCGAAGCACCGGGGAGCTGTTTTTT.